The 4 T cell receptor beta chains in this list originate from one sample, sequenced in a study of blood T cell repertoires in COVID-19 (TCRdb year 2020). Library creation used the immunoSEQ multiplex PCR assay. What TCRdb holds here is the immuneACCESS table cut down to in-frame rearrangements. Part of the clones is not present; checked against another copy, under half of the missing clones reflect an unresolved V gene, and the others are unexplained. The sample yields 200,000 or so clones; about four fifths were counted once. The ten largest clones add up to roughly 1.8% of the sample. Source material: PBMCs or T cells enriched from blood (not recorded which). Source of these receptors: a man in his fifties or sixties who had recovered from COVID-19.

This chain joins TRBV5-1 and TRBJ1-1; D is unclear. CDR1 is SGHRS, CDR2 YFSETQ, per germline. V lost 2 bases and J 0 bases, leaving 8 bases between the germline ends. This CDR3 has 14 amino acids. DNA for the CDR3: TGCGCCAGCAGCTTAGCAATCATGAACACTGAAGCTTTCTTT. Amino acid sequence: CASSLAIMNTEAFF.

The gene calls are TRBV25-1 and TRBJ2-1; TRBD1 matches at 9 bases. V lost 2 bases and J lost 5; bases outside the gene matches: 4. The CDR3 length is 15 residues. CDR1 is MGHDK and CDR2 is SYGVNS in the germline V gene. CDR3 nucleotide sequence: TGTGCCAGCAGTGAACCTGGGACAGGGAACAATGAGCAGTTCTTC. Encoded protein: CASSEPGTGNNEQFF.

The rearrangement uses TRBV10-3 and TRBJ2-7; perhaps TRBD2 as D (5 bases). V was trimmed by 2 bases and J by 7 bases, leaving 12 bases between them. Germline-derived CDR1 and CDR2 are ENHRY and SYGVKD. The CDR3 consists of 13 residues. This chain's CDR3 is CAISEGPGYEQYF. DNA for the CDR3: TGTGCCATCAGTGAGGGCCCGGGATATGAGCAGTACTTC.

The chain is built from TRBV18 and TRBJ1-1, with TRBD1 identical over 8 bases. After removal of 2 bases from V and 1 base from J, the junction contained 3 bases not matched to a gene. Germline V lookup: CDR1 KGHSH, CDR2 LQKENI. CDR3 length: 15 residues. The chain's CDR3 is CASSPRDRSNTEAFF. CDR3 sequence (DNA): TGTGCCAGCTCACCAAGGGACAGGTCGAACACTGAAGCTTTCTTT.